The T cell receptor (beta chain) under discussion was sequenced for a study of shared clonotypes between healthy human individuals. Germline lookup yields CDR1 MGHRA and CDR2 YSYEKL. The CDR3 extends over 15 amino acids. J was trimmed by 2 bases and V by 2 bases; bases with no gene match: 4. Generated by immunoSEQ multiplex PCR, the TCRdb table keeps only in-frame clones and is missing some. Of over a million clones in the sample, more than 65% were seen once. Material: memory CD4+ T cells sorted from blood. The subset was: CD45RA-negative fraction. This clonotype was obtained from a man between 18 and 29 years old in good health. The J gene is TRBJ1-2, the V gene TRBV4-1; 8 positions match TRBD1. For the CDR3, the DNA is TGCGCCAGCAGCCAACAGGACAGGGCGAACTATGGCTACACCTTC. Residues: CASSQQDRANYGYTF.